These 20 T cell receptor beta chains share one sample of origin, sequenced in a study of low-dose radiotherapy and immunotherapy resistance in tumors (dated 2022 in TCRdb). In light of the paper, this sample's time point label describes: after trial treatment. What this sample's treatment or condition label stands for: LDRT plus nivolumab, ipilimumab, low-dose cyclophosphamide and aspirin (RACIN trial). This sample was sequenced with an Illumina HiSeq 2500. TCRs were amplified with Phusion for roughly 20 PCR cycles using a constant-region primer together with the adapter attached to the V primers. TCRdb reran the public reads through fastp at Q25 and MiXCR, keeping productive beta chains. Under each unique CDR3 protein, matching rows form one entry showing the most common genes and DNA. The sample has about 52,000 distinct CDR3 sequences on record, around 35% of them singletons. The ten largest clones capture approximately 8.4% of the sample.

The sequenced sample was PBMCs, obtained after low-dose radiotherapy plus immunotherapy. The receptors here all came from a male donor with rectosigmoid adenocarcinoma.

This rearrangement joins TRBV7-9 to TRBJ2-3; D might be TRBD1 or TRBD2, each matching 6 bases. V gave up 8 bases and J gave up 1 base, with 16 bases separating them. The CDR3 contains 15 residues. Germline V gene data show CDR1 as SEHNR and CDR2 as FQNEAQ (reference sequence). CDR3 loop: CASANGGPRTDTQYF. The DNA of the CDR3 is TGTGCCAGCGCGAATGGGGGGCCGCGCACAGATACGCAGTATTTT.

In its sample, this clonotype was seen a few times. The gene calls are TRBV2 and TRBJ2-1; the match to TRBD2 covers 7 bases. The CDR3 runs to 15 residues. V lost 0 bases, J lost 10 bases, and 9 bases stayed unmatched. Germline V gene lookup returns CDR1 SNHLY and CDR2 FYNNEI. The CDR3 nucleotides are TGTGCCAGCAGTGAAGCGAGGGAGGGGACGGGAGAGCAGTTCTTC. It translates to CASSEAREGTGEQFF.

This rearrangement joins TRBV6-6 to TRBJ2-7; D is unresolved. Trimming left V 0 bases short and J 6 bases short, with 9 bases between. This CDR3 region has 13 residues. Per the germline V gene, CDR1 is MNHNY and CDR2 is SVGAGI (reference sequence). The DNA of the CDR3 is TGTGCCAGCAGTTACTCGATCTTCGGCGAGCAGTACTTC. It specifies CASSYSIFGEQYF.

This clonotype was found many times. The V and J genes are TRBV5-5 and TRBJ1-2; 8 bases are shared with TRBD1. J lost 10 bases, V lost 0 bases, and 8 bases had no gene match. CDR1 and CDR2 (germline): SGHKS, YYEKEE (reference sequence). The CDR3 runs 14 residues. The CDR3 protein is CASSLEGTGYTYTF. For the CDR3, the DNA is TGTGCCAGCAGCTTGGAGGGGACAGGCTATACCTACACCTTC.

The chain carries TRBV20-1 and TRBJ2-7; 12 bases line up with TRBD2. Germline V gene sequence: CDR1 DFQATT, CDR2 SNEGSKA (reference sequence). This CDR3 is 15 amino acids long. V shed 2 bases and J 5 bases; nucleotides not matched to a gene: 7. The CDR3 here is CSARRRLAGVNEQYF. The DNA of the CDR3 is TGCAGTGCTAGACGACGACTAGCGGGAGTCAACGAGCAGTACTTC.

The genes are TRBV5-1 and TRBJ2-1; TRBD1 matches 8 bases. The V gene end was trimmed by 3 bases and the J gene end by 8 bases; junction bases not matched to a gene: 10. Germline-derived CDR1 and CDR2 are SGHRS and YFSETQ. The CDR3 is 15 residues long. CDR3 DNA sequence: TGCGCCAGCAGCTCCCCGCGGACAGGGTCCGATGAGCAGTTCTTC. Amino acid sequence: CASSSPRTGSDEQFF.

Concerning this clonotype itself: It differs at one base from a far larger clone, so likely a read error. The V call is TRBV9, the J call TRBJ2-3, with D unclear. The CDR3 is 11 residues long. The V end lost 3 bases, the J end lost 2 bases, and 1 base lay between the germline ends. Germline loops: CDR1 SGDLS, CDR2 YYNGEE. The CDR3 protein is CASSATDTQYF. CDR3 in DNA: TGTGCCAGCAGCGCCACAGATACGCAGTATTTT.

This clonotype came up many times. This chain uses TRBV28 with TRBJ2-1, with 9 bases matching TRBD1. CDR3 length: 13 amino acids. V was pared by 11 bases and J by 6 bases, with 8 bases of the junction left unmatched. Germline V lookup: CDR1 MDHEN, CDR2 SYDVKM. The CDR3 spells CAGKQGASNEQFF. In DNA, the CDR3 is TGTGCCGGCAAACAGGGGGCTAGCAATGAGCAGTTCTTC.

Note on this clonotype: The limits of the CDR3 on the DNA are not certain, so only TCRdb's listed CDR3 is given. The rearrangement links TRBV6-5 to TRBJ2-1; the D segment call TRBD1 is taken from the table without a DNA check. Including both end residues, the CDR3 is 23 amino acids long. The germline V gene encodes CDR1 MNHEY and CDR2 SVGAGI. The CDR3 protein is CASTNQTSMYLCASSPLGSEQFF.

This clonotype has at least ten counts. The CDR3, as DNA: TGTGCCAGCAGCCAAGAATCGGCAGGTTGGGATTCACCCCTCCACTTT. Its translation is CASSQESAGWDSPLHF. V is TRBV3-1 and J is TRBJ1-6, with D uncertain. V was trimmed by 0 bases and J by 8 bases, leaving 14 bases between them. Germline loops: CDR1 LGHDT, CDR2 YNNKEL (reference sequence). This CDR3 region has 16 residues.

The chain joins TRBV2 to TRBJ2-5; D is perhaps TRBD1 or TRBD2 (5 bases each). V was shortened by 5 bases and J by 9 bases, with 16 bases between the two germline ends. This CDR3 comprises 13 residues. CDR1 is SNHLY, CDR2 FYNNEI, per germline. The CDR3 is CASSQGRSTAQYF. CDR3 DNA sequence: TGTGCCAGCAGTCAGGGACGCTCTACGGCCCAGTACTTC.

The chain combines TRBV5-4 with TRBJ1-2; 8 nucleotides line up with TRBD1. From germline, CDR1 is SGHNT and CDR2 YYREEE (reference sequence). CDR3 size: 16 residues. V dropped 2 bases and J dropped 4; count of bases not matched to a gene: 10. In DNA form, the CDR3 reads TGTGCCAGCAGCTTCCAGGGGGCGGCTTCGGGCTATGGCTACACCTTC. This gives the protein CASSFQGAASGYGYTF. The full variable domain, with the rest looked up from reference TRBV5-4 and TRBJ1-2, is ETGVTQSPTHLIKTRGQQVTLRCSSQSGHNTVSWYQQALGQGPQFIFQYYREEENGRGNFPPRFSGLQFPNYSSELNVNALELDDSALYLCASSFQGAASGYGYTFGSGTRLTVV.

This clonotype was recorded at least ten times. CDR3 coding DNA: TGTGCCAGTAGTCGAAGCTCCGGGGACACCGGGGAGCTGTTTTTT. It specifies CASSRSSGDTGELFF. V and J are TRBV19 and TRBJ2-2; TRBD2 might be the D (5 bases). This CDR3 contains 15 residues. V shed 5 bases and J shed 3 bases, with 13 bases lying between them. Looked up from germline, CDR1 is LNHDA and CDR2 is SQIVND (reference sequence).

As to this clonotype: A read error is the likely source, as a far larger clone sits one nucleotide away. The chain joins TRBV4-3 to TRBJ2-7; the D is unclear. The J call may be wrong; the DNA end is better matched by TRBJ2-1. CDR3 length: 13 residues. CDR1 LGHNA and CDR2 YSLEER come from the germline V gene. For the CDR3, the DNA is TGCACCAGCAGCCAGAGCTCCTACAATGAGCAGTTCTTC. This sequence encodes CTSSQSSYNEQFF.

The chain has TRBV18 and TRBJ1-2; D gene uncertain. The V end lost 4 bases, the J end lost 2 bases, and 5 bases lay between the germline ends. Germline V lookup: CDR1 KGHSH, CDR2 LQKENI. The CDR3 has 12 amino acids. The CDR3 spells CASSQDNYGYTF. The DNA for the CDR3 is TGTGCCAGCTCACAGGACAACTATGGCTACACCTTC.

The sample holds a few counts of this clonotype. The CDR3: CASSPTSNSDEQFF. The CDR3 nucleotides read TGTGCCAGCTCACCTACTAGTAACTCCGATGAGCAGTTCTTC. The chain uses TRBV18 and TRBJ2-1, with D perhaps matching TRBD2 (5 bases). Germline CDR1 is KGHSH and CDR2 is LQKENI. V shed 3 bases and J shed 8 bases, with 14 bases lying between them. The CDR3 covers 14 residues.

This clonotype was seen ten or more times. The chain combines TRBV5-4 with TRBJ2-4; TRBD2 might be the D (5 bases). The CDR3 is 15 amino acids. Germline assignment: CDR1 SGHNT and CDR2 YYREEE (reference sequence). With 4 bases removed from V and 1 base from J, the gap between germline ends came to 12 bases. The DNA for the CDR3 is TGTGCCAGCAGCCAAGAGGGTAGTGCCAAAAACATTCAGTACTTC. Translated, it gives CASSQEGSAKNIQYF. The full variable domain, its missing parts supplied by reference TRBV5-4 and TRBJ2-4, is ETGVTQSPTHLIKTRGQQVTLRCSSQSGHNTVSWYQQALGQGPQFIFQYYREEENGRGNFPPRFSGLQFPNYSSELNVNALELDDSALYLCASSQEGSAKNIQYFGAGTRLSVL.

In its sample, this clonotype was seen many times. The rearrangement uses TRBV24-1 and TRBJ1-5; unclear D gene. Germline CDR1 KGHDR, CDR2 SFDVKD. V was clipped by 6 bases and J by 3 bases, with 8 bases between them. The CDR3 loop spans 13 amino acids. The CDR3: CATSRGDNQPQHF. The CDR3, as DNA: TGTGCCACCAGTCGGGGAGACAATCAGCCCCAGCATTTT.

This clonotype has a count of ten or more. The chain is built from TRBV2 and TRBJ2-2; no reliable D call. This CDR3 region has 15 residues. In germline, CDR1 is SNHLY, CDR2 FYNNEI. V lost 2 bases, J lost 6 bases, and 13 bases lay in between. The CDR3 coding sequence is TGTGCCAGCAGTGAATCAGCCCCGGACGCCGGGGAGCTGTTTTTT. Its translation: CASSESAPDAGELFF.

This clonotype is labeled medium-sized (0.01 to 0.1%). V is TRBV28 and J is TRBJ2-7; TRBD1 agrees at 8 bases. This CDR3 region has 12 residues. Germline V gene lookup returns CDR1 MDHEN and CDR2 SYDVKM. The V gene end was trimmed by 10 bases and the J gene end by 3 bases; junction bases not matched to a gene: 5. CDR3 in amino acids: CATGQGGYEQYF. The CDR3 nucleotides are TGTGCCACAGGACAGGGTGGCTACGAGCAGTACTTC.